This TCR beta chain was sequenced in a study of radiotherapy plus CTLA-4 blockade in lung cancer. Focal radiation plus CTLA-4 blockade with ipilimumab was given to patients with chemo-refractory metastatic non-small-cell lung cancer. TCRdb's copy holds only in-frame clones and misses some; the assay was immunoSEQ multiplex PCR. The sample lists tens of thousands of clones, roughly four fifths occurring once. This TCR was recovered from a human donor with non-small cell lung cancer who had stable disease on radiotherapy plus ipilimumab. Material: peripheral blood, obtained from a patient treated with radiotherapy plus ipilimumab.

The CDR3 DNA follows: TGTGCCAGCAGCTTAGAGTGGGCAGCCAATTCACCCCTCCACTTT. Translating gives CASSLEWAANSPLHF. The genes are TRBV11-1 and TRBJ1-6; no reliable D call. The V end lost 1 base, the J end lost 7 bases, and 11 bases lay between the germline ends. CDR1 SGHAT and CDR2 FQDESV come from the germline V gene (reference sequence). This CDR3 comprises 15 residues.